Following are 26 T cell receptor beta chains from one sample sequenced in a study of blood T cell repertoires in COVID-19. Profiled with immunoSEQ multiplex PCR; TCRdb holds only in-frame clones, not every one. The table shows some 150,000 clones, with 80% to 85% occurring only once. Sequencing used peripheral blood. All receptors derive from a human donor with acute or convalescent COVID-19. The donor label of this sample is uncertain.

This clone was observed once. The chain employs TRBV6-2 or TRBV6-3 and TRBJ2-2, with D perhaps TRBD1 (5 bases). Trimming stripped 2 bases from V and 7 bases from J, with 20 bases between. CDR1 and CDR2 (germline): MNHEY, SVGEGT. CDR3 length: 17 amino acids. CDR3 region: CASSYGLGRLVIGELFF. In DNA form, the CDR3 reads TGTGCCAGCAGTTACGGGCTGGGGCGCCTGGTCATCGGGGAGCTGTTTTTT.

The V call is TRBV6-2 or TRBV6-3, the J call TRBJ2-3, with a possible D match to TRBD2 (6 bases). V was shortened by 6 bases and J by 8 bases, with 18 bases between the two germline ends. Germline CDR1 reads MNHEY; CDR2 reads SVGEGT. CDR3 length equals 14 residues. The CDR3: CASSLSGPRGTQYF. The CDR3 DNA sequence: TGTGCCAGCAGCCTCAGCGGGCCCCGGGGTACGCAGTATTTT.

The chain recombines TRBV9 with TRBJ2-3; D is undetermined. CDR1 is SGDLS, CDR2 YYNGEE, per germline. The CDR3 is made up of 12 amino acids. V lost 3 bases to trimming and J lost 6 bases, with 8 bases between them. Here the CDR3 reads CASSARMDTQYF. CDR3 DNA: TGTGCCAGCAGCGCTCGTATGGATACGCAGTATTTT.

The V gene is TRBV28, the J gene TRBJ2-2, with a possible D match to TRBD2 (5 bases). Per germline, CDR1 MDHEN and CDR2 SYDVKM. CDR3 length: 15 amino acids. The ends were cut back, 3 bases at V and 7 bases at J, with 15 bases in the middle. In nucleotides, the CDR3 is TGTGCCAGCAGTTTTAGGGCGCGGGCGAGCGGGGAGCTGTTTTTT. Its protein is CASSFRARASGELFF.

This clone was found once. The V call is TRBV5-1, the J call TRBJ2-3; 10 bases agree with TRBD2. The CDR3 has 18 residues. Germline CDR1 SGHRS, CDR2 YFSETQ. The junction had 7 bases not matched to a gene; V was cut back by 0 bases and J by 0 bases. Here the CDR3 DNA reads TGCGCCAGCAGCTTGGGTGCTAGCGGGAGCAAAAGCACAGATACGCAGTATTTT. Amino acid sequence: CASSLGASGSKSTDTQYF.

The chain carries TRBV19 and TRBJ2-7; 13 bases match TRBD2. Germline CDR1 and CDR2: LNHDA and SQIVND (reference sequence). With V trimmed by 5 bases and J by 3 bases, 13 bases remained unmatched. The CDR3 extends over 18 amino acids. As DNA, the CDR3 is TGTGCCAGTAGTGGCGGGACTAGCGGGATCCCCACCCACTACGAGCAGTACTTC. Translation: CASSGGTSGIPTHYEQYF.

The V and J genes are TRBV7-2 and TRBJ2-1, with unresolved D. Germline V gene sequence: CDR1 SGHTA, CDR2 FQGNSA. The CDR3 is made up of 14 amino acids. V dropped 1 base and J dropped 6 bases, with 10 bases sitting between them. The CDR3 protein is CASSLEATLNEQFF. The DNA of the CDR3 is TGTGCCAGCAGCTTAGAAGCTACCCTCAATGAGCAGTTCTTC.

The chain carries TRBV7-2 and TRBJ1-4, with D uncertain. The V gene lost 0 bases and the J gene lost 8 bases, with 16 bases spanning the gap. Germline V gives CDR1 SGHTA, CDR2 FQGNSA. The CDR3 totals 16 residues. The chain's CDR3 is CASSLASIQAGEKLFF. CDR3 nucleotides: TGTGCCAGCAGCTTAGCGTCGATACAAGCGGGGGAAAAACTGTTTTTT. Together with reference TRBV7-2 and TRBJ1-4, the CDR3 gives the full variable domain: GAGVSQSPSNKVTEKGKDVELRCDPISGHTALYWYRQSLGQGLEFLIYFQGNSAPDKSGLPSDRFSAERTGGSVSTLTIQRTQQEDSAVYLCASSLASIQAGEKLFFGSGTQLSVL.

This chain uses TRBV19 with TRBJ1-3, with D possibly TRBD1 on 5 matching bases. This CDR3 spans 12 amino acids. Germline values: CDR1 LNHDA, CDR2 SQIVND (reference sequence). The ends were cut back, 4 bases at V and 5 bases at J, with 6 bases in the middle. The DNA of the CDR3 is TGTGCCAGTAGTACAGGGAGAAACACCATATATTTT. Its protein product is CASSTGRNTIYF.

The rearrangement uses TRBV27 and TRBJ1-2; D is unresolved. V was trimmed by 5 bases and J by 5 bases, leaving 15 bases between them. The CDR3 loop spans 14 amino acids. Germline V lookup: CDR1 MNHEY, CDR2 SMNVEV (reference sequence). The CDR3 coding sequence is TGTGCCAGCAGTCCCTACCCCACCCGATATGGCTACACCTTC. It is translated as CASSPYPTRYGYTF.

V and J are TRBV27 and TRBJ1-1, with D tentatively TRBD1 (5 bases). The ends were cut back, 6 bases at V and 4 bases at J, with 15 bases in the middle. Germline assignment: CDR1 MNHEY and CDR2 SMNVEV (reference sequence). The CDR3 is 14 residues long. CDR3 DNA: TGTGCCAGCAGCCCACAGGCACGTACCACTGAAGCTTTCTTT. Translated: CASSPQARTTEAFF.

V usage is TRBV25-1 and J usage is TRBJ1-1; TRBD1 matches 9 bases. The V gene end was trimmed by 6 bases and the J gene end by 9 bases; junction bases not matched to a gene: 5. Germline V gives CDR1 MGHDK, CDR2 SYGVNS. The CDR3 contains 12 residues. This CDR3 reads CASSPGTGKAFF. The CDR3 region has the DNA TGTGCCAGCAGCCCCGGGACAGGGAAAGCTTTCTTT.

The V gene is TRBV7-9, the J gene TRBJ2-1; TRBD1 matches 11 bases. The CDR3 spans 14 residues. With 4 bases clipped from V and 9 bases from J, the junction kept 5 bases outside the gene matches. CDR1 is SEHNR, CDR2 FQNEAQ, per germline (reference sequence). CDR3 amino acids: CASSSGQGGTEQFF. In nucleotides, the CDR3 is TGTGCCAGCAGCTCGGGACAGGGGGGTACTGAGCAGTTCTTC.

The J gene is TRBJ1-2, the V gene TRBV27, with unresolved D. Germline V gene lookup returns CDR1 MNHEY and CDR2 SMNVEV (reference sequence). V was trimmed by 8 bases and J by 5 bases, leaving 9 bases between them. The CDR3 extends over 11 amino acids. In nucleotides, the CDR3 is TGTGCCAGCCCCAGGTTATATGGCTACACCTTC. This codes for CASPRLYGYTF.

V is TRBV6-5 and J is TRBJ2-4; a possible D gene is TRBD1 (5 bases). The CDR3 has 14 residues. V was cut by 0 bases and J by 6 bases, with 9 bases left in between. Germline values: CDR1 MNHEY, CDR2 SVGAGI. As DNA, the CDR3 is TGTGCCAGCAGTTACTCGTCTCAGGGAAACATTCAGTACTTC. It codes for CASSYSSQGNIQYF.

The chain employs TRBV7-8 and TRBJ2-2; tentative D call: TRBD2 (5 bases). The germline V gene encodes CDR1 SGHVS and CDR2 FQNEAQ. This CDR3 has 15 residues. V lost 0 bases, J lost 4 bases, and 9 bases lay in between. The CDR3 loop is CASSLASEGTGELFF. The CDR3 bases are TGTGCCAGCAGCTTAGCTAGTGAGGGCACCGGGGAGCTGTTTTTT. Complete variable domain (other parts from reference TRBV7-8 and TRBJ2-2): GAGVSQSPRYKVAKRGQDVALRCDPISGHVSLFWYQQALGQGPEFLTYFQNEAQLDKSGLPSDRFFAERPEGSVSTLKIQRTQQEDSAVYLCASSLASEGTGELFFGEGSRLTVL.

This chain connects TRBV6-6 to TRBJ2-7; D might be TRBD1 (5 bases). CDR1 MNHNY and CDR2 SVGAGI come from the germline V gene (reference sequence). V lost 2 bases to trimming and J lost 4 bases, with 9 bases between them. The CDR3 has 13 residues. CDR3 nucleotide sequence: TGTGCCAGCAGTTACGGCGACAGTTACGAGCAGTACTTC. This encodes CASSYGDSYEQYF.

DNA for the CDR3: TGTGCCAGCAGCTTGGCCGGGACAAGCGCTGGAAACACCATATATTTT. Its translation: CASSLAGTSAGNTIYF. The chain couples TRBV7-2 to TRBJ1-3; the D gene is possibly TRBD1 (6 bases). The CDR3 is made up of 16 amino acids. Looked up from germline, CDR1 is SGHTA and CDR2 is FQGNSA. The V gene lost 3 bases and the J gene lost 2 bases, with 14 bases spanning the gap.

This clone has a single count. V usage is TRBV7-2 and J usage is TRBJ1-4; 10 nucleotides align to TRBD1. Germline lookup yields CDR1 SGHTA and CDR2 FQGNSA. The ends lost 6 bases at V and 8 bases at J; junction bases unmatched: 3. This CDR3 contains 13 residues. For the CDR3, the DNA is TGTGCCAGCAGTTCGGGACAGGGGGAAAAACTGTTTTTT. The encoded protein is CASSSGQGEKLFF.

The V gene is TRBV30, the J gene TRBJ1-1, with D possibly matching TRBD1 (6 bases). The CDR3 runs to 13 residues. CDR1 GTSNPN and CDR2 SVGIG come from the germline V gene (reference sequence). Trimming pared 4 bases from V and 4 bases from J, leaving 13 bases between. The CDR3 DNA sequence: TGTGCCTGGAACAGGGTTTACGGCACTGAAGCTTTCTTT. It encodes CAWNRVYGTEAFF.

The gene calls are TRBV19 and TRBJ2-7; 7 bases match TRBD1. The CDR3 covers 14 residues. The junction had 6 bases not matched to a gene; V was cut back by 6 bases and J by 1 base. The germline gives CDR1 LNHDA, CDR2 SQIVND (reference sequence). This chain's CDR3 is CASSEQGRSYEQYF. CDR3 bases: TGTGCCAGTAGCGAACAGGGGCGGTCCTACGAGCAGTACTTC.

The chain has TRBV15 and TRBJ1-2, with D uncertain. The CDR3 is 15 residues long. Germline lookup yields CDR1 LNHNV and CDR2 YYDKDF (reference sequence). V was cut by 5 bases and J by 3 bases, with 16 bases left in between. In nucleotides, the CDR3 is TGTGCCACCAGCGGAAACGCAGGTTCATACTATGGCTACACCTTC. Protein sequence: CATSGNAGSYYGYTF.

The chain joins TRBV27 to TRBJ2-3; perhaps TRBD2 as D (6 bases). The CDR3 is 15 residues long. Germline V gene lookup returns CDR1 MNHEY and CDR2 SMNVEV (reference sequence). The V end lost 4 bases, the J end lost 0 bases, and 11 bases lay between the germline ends. For the CDR3, the DNA is TGTGCCAGCAGTTACGGACGGGGGAGCACAGATACGCAGTATTTT. Translating it yields CASSYGRGSTDTQYF.

V usage is TRBV5-8 and J usage is TRBJ2-4; 7 nucleotides align to TRBD1. The CDR3 is 17 amino acids. Germline CDR1 is SGHTS and CDR2 is YDEGEE. Germline trimming cut 4 bases from V and 0 bases from J; bases unmatched to any gene: 10. The chain's CDR3 is CASSPRDSLLAKNIQYF. The CDR3 DNA reads as TGTGCCAGCAGCCCCCGGGACAGCCTGCTAGCCAAAAACATTCAGTACTTC.

The V gene is TRBV18, the J gene TRBJ2-6, with 7 bases identical to TRBD1. Germline V gene sequence: CDR1 KGHSH, CDR2 LQKENI. V gave up 3 bases and J gave up 0 bases; unmatched junction bases: 8. CDR3 size: 18 residues. The CDR3 region is CASSPDRTGPSGANVLTF. CDR3 in DNA: TGTGCCAGCTCACCTGATCGGACAGGCCCCTCTGGGGCCAACGTCCTGACTTTC. The full variable domain, its missing parts supplied by reference TRBV18 and TRBJ2-6, is NAGVMQNPRHLVRRRGQEARLRCSPMKGHSHVYWYRQLPEEGLKFMVYLQKENIIDESGMPKERFSAEFPKEGPSILRIQQVVRGDSAAYFCASSPDRTGPSGANVLTFGAGSRLTVL.

The chain uses TRBV6-1 and TRBJ2-7; TRBD1 is a possible D gene (6 bases). The CDR3 is 14 residues long. Trimming cost V 2 bases and J 6 bases, with 14 bases left between them. Germline CDR1 MNHNS, CDR2 SASEGT. The CDR3 bases are TGTGCCAGCAGTGAAAGACCAGGGGTAGGCGAGCAGTACTTC. Amino acids: CASSERPGVGEQYF.